The 13 T cell receptor beta chains given below trace back to one sample, sequenced in a study of cytomegalovirus exposure and HLA in healthy donors. Generated by immunoSEQ multiplex PCR, the TCRdb table keeps only in-frame clones and is missing some. The sample lists roughly 250,000 clones, around nine tenths occurring once. The sequencing sample was made of PBMCs. These receptors all come from a man aged 18 to 29 in good health and CMV-seronegative.

V usage is TRBV6-1 and J usage is TRBJ2-7; 9 nucleotides agree with TRBD1. V lost 1 base and J lost 3; bases outside the gene matches: 7. The CDR3 is 16 residues long. The V gene's germline CDR1 is MNHNS and CDR2 SASEGT. For the CDR3, the DNA is TGTGCCAGCAGTGAAGGGCGCGGGACAGGGTTCTACGAGCAGTACTTC. The encoded protein is CASSEGRGTGFYEQYF.

The rearrangement links TRBV5-1 to TRBJ1-2, with D possibly TRBD1 on 6 matching bases. This CDR3 is built from 15 residues. The V end was cut by 4 bases, the J end by 4 bases, with 17 bases between. In germline, CDR1 is SGHRS, CDR2 YFSETQ. CDR3 loop: CASSPDMGGAYGYTF. In DNA, the CDR3 is TGCGCCAGCAGCCCAGATATGGGGGGGGCCTATGGCTACACCTTC.

The chain carries TRBV9 and TRBJ2-7; TRBD2 matches at 11 bases. The junction had 2 bases not matched to a gene; V was cut back by 1 base and J by 2 bases. Germline V CDR1 and CDR2: SGDLS, YYNGEE. The CDR3 is 15 amino acids. DNA for the CDR3: TGTGCCAGCAGCGTAATAGCGGGAGGGCCCTACGAGCAGTACTTC. Translating gives CASSVIAGGPYEQYF.

This clone was found once. V gene TRBV10-3 combines with J gene TRBJ1-5; a weak D match, TRBD1 (6 bases). Per germline, CDR1 ENHRY and CDR2 SYGVKD. This CDR3 has 14 amino acids. The ends were cut back, 2 bases at V and 5 bases at J, with 10 bases in the middle. The CDR3 DNA is TGTGCCATCAGTGAGAACAGGGAAGATCAGCCCCAGCATTTT. This sequence encodes CAISENREDQPQHF.

This clone was observed a handful of times. The J gene is TRBJ1-6, the V gene TRBV6-5, with TRBD1 identical over 9 bases. CDR1 and CDR2 (germline): MNHEY, SVGAGI. This CDR3 has 14 amino acids. V lost 6 bases, J lost 11 bases, and 8 bases stayed unmatched. CDR3 sequence: CASSPGQGITPLHF. CDR3 coding DNA: TGTGCCAGCAGCCCGGGACAGGGAATAACACCCCTCCACTTT.

The V gene is TRBV28, the J gene TRBJ1-2, with TRBD1 as a possible D gene (5 bases). Per the germline V gene, CDR1 is MDHEN and CDR2 is SYDVKM. The V end lost 2 bases, the J end lost 1 base, and 14 bases lay between the germline ends. This CDR3 region has 16 residues. The CDR3 here is CASSLPQGAGNYGYTF. The CDR3 DNA sequence: TGTGCCAGCAGTTTACCCCAAGGGGCCGGTAACTATGGCTACACCTTC.

V gene TRBV28 combines with J gene TRBJ2-7; D is undetermined. CDR1 MDHEN and CDR2 SYDVKM come from the germline V gene. CDR3 length: 13 residues. V shed 7 bases and J shed 3 bases, with 13 bases lying between them. The CDR3 sequence: CASTPGSFYEQYF. The CDR3 nucleotides are TGTGCCAGCACCCCGGGTTCCTTCTACGAGCAGTACTTC.

The chain is built from TRBV7-9 and TRBJ1-5, with 9 nucleotides matching TRBD1. Germline-derived CDR1 and CDR2 are SEHNR and FQNEAQ (reference sequence). The V and J ends lost 5 bases and 5 bases, in that order; junction bases with no gene match: 4. CDR3 length: 14 residues. The CDR3 sequence: CASSHDRGDQPQHF. DNA of the CDR3: TGTGCCAGCAGCCACGACAGGGGGGATCAGCCCCAGCATTTT.

V gene TRBV5-1 combines with J gene TRBJ1-6; 8 bases are shared with TRBD1. V shed 4 bases and J 9 bases; nucleotides not matched to a gene: 15. Germline V gene data show CDR1 as SGHRS and CDR2 as YFSETQ. The CDR3 contains 17 residues. The CDR3 DNA reads TGCGCCAGCAGCCCGGACAGGGTTCCCGCTGTACGTTCACCCCTCCACTTT. Its protein is CASSPDRVPAVRSPLHF.

The chain uses TRBV7-2 and TRBJ1-2; the D gene is possibly TRBD1 (6 bases). Trimming left V 7 bases short and J 4 bases short, with 16 bases between. This CDR3 region has 14 residues. Germline V gene lookup returns CDR1 SGHTA and CDR2 FQGNSA. The CDR3 loop is CASNSAQGPYGYTF. CDR3 nucleotide sequence: TGTGCCAGCAACTCCGCACAGGGCCCCTATGGCTACACCTTC.

V gene TRBV19 combines with J gene TRBJ2-3, with 7 bases fitting TRBD1. J was trimmed by 3 bases and V by 8 bases; bases with no gene match: 11. Germline V gives CDR1 LNHDA, CDR2 SQIVND (reference sequence). The CDR3 loop spans 15 amino acids. CDR3 in amino acids: CASANTGVRTDTQYF. The CDR3 DNA reads TGTGCCAGTGCAAACACAGGGGTTAGGACAGATACGCAGTATTTT.

The chain is built from TRBV27 and TRBJ2-7; 9 nucleotides align to TRBD2. V gave up 2 bases and J gave up 7 bases; unmatched junction bases: 18. Germline-derived CDR1 and CDR2 are MNHEY and SMNVEV (reference sequence). The CDR3 contains 18 residues. CDR3 sequence reads: CASSLKAPLAGYLLEQYF. In nucleotides, the CDR3 is TGTGCCAGCAGTTTAAAGGCTCCTCTAGCGGGATACCTACTGGAGCAGTACTTC.

The chain joins TRBV28 to TRBJ2-7, with D maybe TRBD1 (6 bases). V was cut by 5 bases and J by 3 bases, with 11 bases left in between. Germline V gene sequence: CDR1 MDHEN, CDR2 SYDVKM. The CDR3 length is 13 residues. CDR3 residues: CASSGTHFYEQYF. The CDR3 region has the DNA TGTGCCAGCAGTGGGACACACTTCTACGAGCAGTACTTC.